A selection of T cell receptor beta chains follows, all from one sample in a study of blood T cell repertoires in COVID-19. This table comes from immunoSEQ multiplex PCR, and its TCRdb copy is limited to in-frame clones, with some not included. The data show approximately 160,000 clones, around 84% seen once. Material for sequencing was peripheral blood. The receptors were sampled from a woman in her sixties with COVID-19, enrolled during active disease. The CDR3 runs from the conserved cysteine through the conserved F or W. The D gene is left open where the match is weak. Not all rows give a size; the values are once, few, many and, for expanded clones, a class.

CDR3 protein,CDR3 DNA,clone size,V gene,J gene,D gene
CASSTTGDSNQPQHF,TGTGCCAGCAGTACGACAGGGGATAGCAATCAGCCCCAGCATTTT,NA,TRBV2,TRBJ1-5,TRBD1
CASRETGNTGELFF,TGTGCCAGCAGGGAGACAGGGAACACCGGGGAGCTGTTTTTT,NA,TRBV6-6,TRBJ2-2,NA
CASSGDRGYGYTF,TGTGCCAGCAGTGGGGACAGGGGATACGGCTACACCTTC,NA,TRBV27,TRBJ1-2,TRBD1
CSAGGRGSDTF,TGCAGTGCTGGTGGTAGGGGAAGTGACACCTTC,once,TRBV20-1,TRBJ1-2,NA
CAGAGWLAGTYEQYF,TGTGCCGGCGCCGGGTGGCTAGCGGGTACCTACGAGCAGTACTTC,once,TRBV2,TRBJ2-7,TRBD2
CASSWDGGTSYGYTF,TGTGCCAGCAGTTGGGACGGGGGAACTTCCTATGGCTACACCTTC,NA,TRBV6-5,TRBJ1-2,NA
CASSLVRQETQYF,TGTGCCAGCAGCTTGGTCAGGCAAGAGACCCAGTACTTC,NA,TRBV5-8,TRBJ2-5,NA
CATPWGRGRTEAFF,TGTGCCACCCCCTGGGGGAGGGGGAGGACTGAAGCTTTCTTT,NA,TRBV6-5,TRBJ1-1,NA
CASSAARGQPQHF,TGTGCCAGCAGTGCGGCCAGGGGCCAGCCCCAGCATTTT,once,TRBV6-4,TRBJ1-5,NA
CASSYKEGWGTEAFF,TGTGCCAGCAGTTACAAGGAGGGTTGGGGCACTGAAGCTTTCTTT,NA,TRBV6-5,TRBJ1-1,NA
CASSPGQGSVYGYTF,TGCGCCAGCAGTCCGGGACAGGGGTCTGTTTATGGCTACACCTTC,NA,TRBV5-1,TRBJ1-2,TRBD1
CATSGKGQSASNYGYTF,TGTGCCACCAGTGGCAAAGGACAGAGTGCTTCTAACTATGGCTACACCTTC,NA,TRBV24-1,TRBJ1-2,NA
CAWSGGRGGNSPLHF,TGTGCCTGGAGCGGGGGTAGAGGGGGCAATTCACCCCTCCACTTT,few,TRBV30,TRBJ1-6,TRBD1
CASSRTGTDGNTIYF,TGCGCCAGCAGCCGGACAGGGACTGATGGAAACACCATATATTTT,NA,TRBV5-1,TRBJ1-3,TRBD1
CASSIPSGSGVGELFF,TGTGCCAGTAGTATTCCGAGCGGGAGTGGGGTCGGGGAGCTGTTTTTT,NA,TRBV19,TRBJ2-2,TRBD2
CASSLDRGTNEKLFF,TGTGCCAGCAGCTTAGACAGGGGCACTAATGAAAAACTGTTTTTT,once,TRBV7-2,TRBJ1-4,TRBD1
CASSPLTGTEANYGYTF,TGTGCCAGCTCCCCATTGACAGGGACTGAAGCTAACTATGGCTACACCTTC,NA,TRBV18,TRBJ1-2,TRBD1